The 22 T cell receptor beta chains below come from one sample, sequenced in a study of T cells after posttransplantation cyclophosphamide. Method: immunoSEQ multiplex PCR; TCRdb's copy keeps in-frame clones and lacks some. The sample lists about 52,000 clones; roughly 92% were seen once. The sample consisted of PBMCs. These receptors originate from a woman aged 25 to 39 in good health and a related stem cell transplant donor.

The rearrangement links TRBV7-7 to TRBJ2-2; TRBD2 is a possible D gene (6 bases). CDR1 SSHAT and CDR2 FNYEAQ come from the germline V gene (reference sequence). There are 18 residues in the CDR3. The V end lost 5 bases, the J end lost 2 bases, and 21 bases lay between the germline ends. CDR3 nucleotides: TGTGCCAGCAGCCCCGGACTATTTGGTCGGCAAAACACCGGGGAGCTGTTTTTT. Its protein is CASSPGLFGRQNTGELFF.

The chain has TRBV14 and TRBJ1-1; 7 positions match TRBD1. From germline, CDR1 is SGHDN and CDR2 FVKESK. J was trimmed by 3 bases and V by 4 bases; bases with no gene match: 2. The CDR3 spans 13 residues. The CDR3 loop reads CASSLTGDTEAFF. CDR3 nucleotide sequence: TGTGCCAGCAGCCTTACAGGGGACACTGAAGCTTTCTTT.

V is TRBV5-4 and J is TRBJ2-5; D gene uncertain. The V gene lost 3 bases and the J gene lost 2 bases, with 8 bases spanning the gap. This CDR3 is built from 13 residues. Germline CDR1 SGHNT, CDR2 YYREEE (reference sequence). CDR3 residues: CASSSNNQETQYF. The CDR3 coding sequence is TGTGCCAGCAGCTCTAATAATCAAGAGACCCAGTACTTC.

In its sample, this clone was seen a few times. This chain links TRBV5-1 with TRBJ2-7, with a tentative D call TRBD1 (7 bases). Germline V gene lookup returns CDR1 SGHRS and CDR2 YFSETQ. The V end lost 4 bases, the J end lost 1 base, and 12 bases lay between the germline ends. This CDR3 contains 14 residues. CDR3 DNA: TGCGCCAGCAGCCCGGGGGACAGTTCCTACGAGCAGTACTTC. Its protein product is CASSPGDSSYEQYF.

The V and J genes are TRBV27 and TRBJ1-5; D is possibly TRBD1 (6 bases). The CDR3 has 13 residues. V was shortened by 3 bases and J by 6 bases, with 9 bases between the two germline ends. Germline CDR1 and CDR2: MNHEY and SMNVEV (reference sequence). The chain's CDR3 is CASSLQGRQPQHF. Here the CDR3 DNA reads TGTGCCAGCAGTTTGCAGGGGCGTCAGCCCCAGCATTTT.

CDR3 sequence: CASSRLILAPSTDTQYF. CDR3 DNA: TGTGCCAGCAGCCGCCTTATACTAGCGCCAAGCACAGATACGCAGTATTTT. The chain is built from TRBV12-1 and TRBJ2-3; the table assigns TRBD2, which was not confirmed against the DNA. TRBV12-1 is a documented pseudogene. The CDR3 has 17 residues.

V and J are TRBV5-4 and TRBJ1-1, with a possible D match to TRBD1 (5 bases). CDR1 is SGHNT, CDR2 YYREEE, per germline (reference sequence). The CDR3 contains 16 residues. The V end was cut by 4 bases, the J end by 4 bases, with 20 bases between. Written as DNA, the CDR3 is TGTGCCAGCAGCCGTTTGGTGGGGGGTTGGAGCACTGAAGCTTTCTTT. This sequence encodes CASSRLVGGWSTEAFF.

A single count supports this clone. The chain links TRBV10-3 to TRBJ2-3, with 11 bases fitting TRBD2. This CDR3 has 14 amino acids. Germline V lookup: CDR1 ENHRY, CDR2 SYGVKD. Trimming cost V 9 bases and J 6 bases; bases outside gene matches: 8. The CDR3 coding sequence is TGTGCCATTTCTAGCGGGGGGAAAGATGATACGCAGTATTTT. The encoded protein is CAISSGGKDDTQYF.

This chain joins TRBV30 and TRBJ1-1; maybe TRBD1 (6 bases). CDR3 length: 15 amino acids. The V end was cut by 4 bases, the J end by 1 base, with 16 bases between. Looked up from germline, CDR1 is GTSNPN and CDR2 is SVGIG (reference sequence). CDR3 residues: CAWIQPDSRNTEAFF. The CDR3 nucleotides are TGTGCCTGGATACAACCGGACAGTCGGAACACTGAAGCTTTCTTT.

The chain couples TRBV10-3 to TRBJ2-4, with TRBD1 matching over 8 bases. Germline CDR1 and CDR2: ENHRY and SYGVKD. The V gene end was trimmed by 7 bases and the J gene end by 1 base; junction bases not matched to a gene: 12. CDR3 size: 17 residues. The CDR3 sequence: CAITWTGKIEAKNIQYF. The DNA for the CDR3 is TGTGCCATCACCTGGACAGGGAAGATTGAGGCCAAAAACATTCAGTACTTC.

This clone has a single count. The rearrangement joins TRBV19 to TRBJ2-1; 10 nucleotides align to TRBD2. Germline loops: CDR1 LNHDA, CDR2 SQIVND (reference sequence). The CDR3 runs to 17 residues. The ends lost 4 bases at V and 0 bases at J; junction bases unmatched: 6. The CDR3 DNA is TGTGCCAGTAGTAGTCTTAGCGGGGGGAGCTCCTACAATGAGCAGTTCTTC. This gives the protein CASSSLSGGSSYNEQFF.

This chain joins TRBV14 and TRBJ1-1, with D maybe TRBD1 (5 bases). CDR3 length: 12 amino acids. V was pared by 2 bases and J by 6 bases, with 7 bases between. The V gene's germline CDR1 is SGHDN and CDR2 FVKESK. The CDR3 loop is CASSQWGAEAFF. The CDR3 DNA follows: TGTGCCAGCAGCCAATGGGGCGCTGAAGCTTTCTTT.

The V call is TRBV7-9, the J call TRBJ1-1; D is unresolved. The CDR3 covers 18 residues. The V end lost 2 bases, the J end lost 5 bases, and 24 bases lay between the germline ends. Germline CDR1 is SEHNR and CDR2 is FQNEAQ (reference sequence). This chain's CDR3 is CASSLPYPHGRSGTEAFF. The CDR3 DNA reads TGTGCCAGCAGCTTACCCTACCCCCATGGAAGGTCGGGGACTGAAGCTTTCTTT.

The chain couples TRBV9 to TRBJ2-6, with 8 bases aligning to TRBD2. Trimming took 0 bases from V and 2 from J; bases not matched to a gene: 1. Germline CDR1 SGDLS, CDR2 YYNGEE. The CDR3 length is 16 residues. The CDR3: CASSVEAGAGANVLTF. In DNA, the CDR3 is TGTGCCAGCAGCGTAGAAGCGGGGGCTGGGGCCAACGTCCTGACTTTC.

V and J are TRBV6-1 and TRBJ2-2, with 9 positions matching TRBD1. The CDR3 runs to 16 residues. Germline V lookup: CDR1 MNHNS, CDR2 SASEGT. V lost 4 bases, J lost 5 bases, and 8 bases stayed unmatched. The CDR3 spells CASSATGTGITGELFF. The CDR3 DNA follows: TGTGCCAGCAGTGCGACCGGGACAGGGATTACCGGGGAGCTGTTTTTT.

The chain has TRBV4-1 and TRBJ1-2; 10 bases agree with TRBD1. The CDR3 spans 15 residues. V gave up 4 bases and J gave up 8 bases; unmatched junction bases: 10. Germline V gene lookup returns CDR1 MGHRA and CDR2 YSYEKL. The CDR3 loop is CASSLWTGGLEGYTF. CDR3 DNA sequence: TGCGCCAGCAGCCTCTGGACAGGGGGTCTAGAGGGCTACACCTTC.

The chain is built from TRBV6-5 and TRBJ1-2, with 7 bases identical to TRBD1. Germline V gene sequence: CDR1 MNHEY, CDR2 SVGAGI. The V gene end was trimmed by 0 bases and the J gene end by 3 bases; junction bases not matched to a gene: 1. There are 14 residues in the CDR3. The CDR3 loop is CASSYSGGDYGYTF. CDR3 sequence (DNA): TGTGCCAGCAGTTACTCAGGGGGCGACTATGGCTACACCTTC.

V is TRBV14 and J is TRBJ2-2, with TRBD1 as a possible D gene (5 bases). This CDR3 is built from 14 residues. V was trimmed by 1 base and J by 7 bases, leaving 10 bases between them. The V gene's germline CDR1 is SGHDN and CDR2 FVKESK. The CDR3 spells CASSQGRQIGELFF. The CDR3 bases are TGTGCCAGCAGCCAAGGCAGACAGATCGGGGAGCTGTTTTTT.

This rearrangement joins TRBV7-9 to TRBJ2-1, with 10 nucleotides matching TRBD2. In germline, CDR1 is SEHNR, CDR2 FQNEAQ (reference sequence). The CDR3 consists of 15 residues. With 3 bases clipped from V and 8 bases from J, the junction kept 7 bases outside the gene matches. This chain's CDR3 is CASSLERGGSDEQFF. The CDR3 nucleotides read TGTGCCAGCAGCTTGGAGCGGGGGGGCAGCGATGAGCAGTTCTTC.

The chain couples TRBV6-1 to TRBJ2-1; D is uncertain. This CDR3 has 12 amino acids. V gave up 2 bases and J gave up 5 bases, with 4 bases separating them. Germline V gene sequence: CDR1 MNHNS, CDR2 SASEGT. CDR3 amino acids: CASSEKHNEQFF. CDR3 sequence (DNA): TGTGCCAGCAGTGAAAAGCACAATGAGCAGTTCTTC.

In regard to this clone: Other DNA sequences in this sample translate to the same CDR3. The chain has TRBV11-3 and TRBJ2-2; the match to TRBD1 covers 7 bases. Per the germline V gene, CDR1 is SGHNT and CDR2 is YENEEA. The CDR3 is made up of 15 amino acids. The trim removed 5 bases at V and 2 bases at J, leaving 5 bases unmatched. CDR3 in DNA: TGTGCCAGCAGCCCTAGACAGGGAAACACCGGGGAGCTGTTTTTT. Protein: CASSPRQGNTGELFF.

CDR3 residues: CASSRTLAGGSYEQYF. CDR3 DNA: TGTGCCAGCAGCCGTACCTTGGCAGGGGGCTCCTACGAGCAGTACTTC. The genes are TRBV5-5 and TRBJ2-7; 7 positions agree with TRBD1. Germline V gene lookup returns CDR1 SGHKS and CDR2 YYEKEE (reference sequence). This CDR3 comprises 16 residues. Trimming cost V 4 bases and J 0 bases; bases outside gene matches: 10.